Listed below are T cell receptor beta chains from one sample, sequenced in a study of identical twins. Each CDR3 protein gets one entry after TCRdb re-called the 5' RACE reads with MiXCR. The data contain 200,000 to 300,000 distinct CDR3 sequences, about 10% of them singletons. The source material was memory T cells sorted from blood. These receptor sequences come from a middle-aged man in good health. CDR3s include the opening cysteine and the closing phenylalanine or tryptophan. Fields, in order: clone size, V gene, J gene, D gene, CDR3 DNA, CDR3 protein. The D gene is left open where the match is weak. Where a row states a size, it is once, few, many or the class of an expanded clone; other rows omit it.

clone_size: .; v_call: TRBV5-1; j_call: TRBJ2-1; d_call: .; cdr3_nt: TGCGCCAGCAGCTCCCAGGGGATCTACAATGAGCAGTTCTTC; cdr3_aa: CASSSQGIYNEQFF
clone_size: .; v_call: TRBV10-3; j_call: TRBJ1-5; d_call: .; cdr3_nt: TGTGCCATCAGTGACAGGGGACCGAATCAGCCCCAGCATTTT; cdr3_aa: CAISDRGPNQPQHF
clone_size: .; v_call: TRBV20-1; j_call: TRBJ2-1; d_call: TRBD1; cdr3_nt: TGCAGTGCCCCCAGGGGGCAGACCAATGAGCAGTTCTTC; cdr3_aa: CSAPRGQTNEQFF
clone_size: .; v_call: TRBV3-1; j_call: TRBJ2-5; d_call: TRBD1; cdr3_nt: TGTGCCAGCAGCCATCGGACAGGGGGGGAGACCCAGTACTTC; cdr3_aa: CASSHRTGGETQYF
clone_size: many; v_call: TRBV6-6; j_call: TRBJ2-1; d_call: .; cdr3_nt: TGTGCCAGCAGTTACGCTAGCGCTGAGCAGTTCTTC; cdr3_aa: CASSYASAEQFF
clone_size: many; v_call: TRBV5-1; j_call: TRBJ1-2; d_call: .; cdr3_nt: TGCGCCAGCAGCGCAGGGACGGAGAACTATGGCTACACCTTC; cdr3_aa: CASSAGTENYGYTF
clone_size: .; v_call: TRBV3-1; j_call: TRBJ2-5; d_call: TRBD1; cdr3_nt: TGTGCCAGCAGCCCGCGGGACAGGGCCCAAGAGACCCAGTACTTC; cdr3_aa: CASSPRDRAQETQYF
clone_size: few; v_call: TRBV4-3; j_call: TRBJ1-4; d_call: TRBD1; cdr3_nt: TGCGCCAGCAGCCAAGTAAGCCCCGGGACAGATGATAAACTGTTTTTT; cdr3_aa: CASSQVSPGTDDKLFF
clone_size: .; v_call: TRBV7-2; j_call: TRBJ2-1; d_call: TRBD1; cdr3_nt: TGTGCCAGCAGCGCCTTCGACAGGGGCGGGCAGTTCTTC; cdr3_aa: CASSAFDRGGQFF
clone_size: many; v_call: TRBV4-2; j_call: TRBJ2-1; d_call: .; cdr3_nt: TGTGCCAGCAGCCAAGAATTGGGACACTACAATGAGCAGTTCTTC; cdr3_aa: CASSQELGHYNEQFF
clone_size: many; v_call: TRBV20-1; j_call: TRBJ1-2; d_call: TRBD1; cdr3_nt: TGCAGTGCTAGAGTACGGGACAGTTTGGGCGGCTACACCTTC; cdr3_aa: CSARVRDSLGGYTF
clone_size: few; v_call: TRBV9; j_call: TRBJ2-1; d_call: TRBD2; cdr3_nt: TGTGCCAGCAGCGTGACTAGCGGGGCGCGTGAGCAGTTCTTC; cdr3_aa: CASSVTSGAREQFF
clone_size: few; v_call: TRBV6-5; j_call: TRBJ2-7; d_call: .; cdr3_nt: TGTGCCAGCAGTTACTCGGTCCGGGCCACTCGCGAGCAGTACTTC; cdr3_aa: CASSYSVRATREQYF
clone_size: .; v_call: TRBV5-1; j_call: TRBJ2-2; d_call: .; cdr3_nt: TGCGCCAGCAGCTTGGAGGACAGCCGGAACACCGGGGAGCTGTTTTTT; cdr3_aa: CASSLEDSRNTGELFF
clone_size: many; v_call: TRBV5-1; j_call: TRBJ2-3; d_call: TRBD1; cdr3_nt: TGCGCCAGCAGCTTGGGACAGGGGGCAGATACGCAGTATTTT; cdr3_aa: CASSLGQGADTQYF
clone_size: many; v_call: TRBV10-3; j_call: TRBJ2-1; d_call: .; cdr3_nt: TGTGCCATCAGTGAGCCCCTTCTTGGGGACGTCGGCGATGAGCAGTTCTTC; cdr3_aa: CAISEPLLGDVGDEQFF
clone_size: few; v_call: TRBV7-9; j_call: TRBJ1-2; d_call: .; cdr3_nt: TGTGCCAGCAGCCCCCGGGCAGGCGACTATGGCTACACCTTC; cdr3_aa: CASSPRAGDYGYTF
clone_size: many; v_call: TRBV9; j_call: TRBJ2-1; d_call: TRBD2; cdr3_nt: TGTGCCAGCAGCCCCTGGACTAGACGGGATAGTGAGCAGTTCTTC; cdr3_aa: CASSPWTRRDSEQFF
clone_size: few; v_call: TRBV28; j_call: TRBJ2-2; d_call: .; cdr3_nt: TGTGCCAGCTCCTCGGGGTCAGTCGGGGAGCTGTTTTTT; cdr3_aa: CASSSGSVGELFF
clone_size: .; v_call: TRBV5-5; j_call: TRBJ1-1; d_call: .; cdr3_nt: TGTGCCAGCAGCTTGTGGAGGGTGAACACTGAAGCTTTCTTT; cdr3_aa: CASSLWRVNTEAFF
clone_size: few; v_call: TRBV20-1; j_call: TRBJ2-7; d_call: .; cdr3_nt: TGCAGTGCTAGAGCTACTAGGACGAACTACGAGCAGTACTTC; cdr3_aa: CSARATRTNYEQYF
clone_size: .; v_call: TRBV24-1; j_call: TRBJ2-1; d_call: .; cdr3_nt: TGTGCCACCAGTGAGCCCCCCAATCTGGGGAATGAGCAGTTCTTC; cdr3_aa: CATSEPPNLGNEQFF
clone_size: many; v_call: TRBV5-5; j_call: TRBJ2-1; d_call: .; cdr3_nt: TGTGCCAGCAGCTTACGGACAGACTACAATGAGCAGTTCTTC; cdr3_aa: CASSLRTDYNEQFF